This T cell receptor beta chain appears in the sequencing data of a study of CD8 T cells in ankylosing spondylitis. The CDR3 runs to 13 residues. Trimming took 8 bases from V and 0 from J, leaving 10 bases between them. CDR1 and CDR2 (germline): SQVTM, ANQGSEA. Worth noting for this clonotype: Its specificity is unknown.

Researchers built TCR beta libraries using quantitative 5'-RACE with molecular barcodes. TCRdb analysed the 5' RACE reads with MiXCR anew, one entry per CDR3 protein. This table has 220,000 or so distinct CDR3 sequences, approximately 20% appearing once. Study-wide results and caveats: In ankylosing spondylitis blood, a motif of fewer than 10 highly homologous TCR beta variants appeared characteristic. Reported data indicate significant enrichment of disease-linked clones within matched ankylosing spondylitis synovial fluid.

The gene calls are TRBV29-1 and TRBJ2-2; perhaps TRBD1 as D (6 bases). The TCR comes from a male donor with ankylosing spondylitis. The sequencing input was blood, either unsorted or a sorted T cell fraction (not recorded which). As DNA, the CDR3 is TGCAGCACCCGGGACACGAACACCGGGGAGCTGTTTTTT. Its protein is CSTRDTNTGELFF.